This T cell receptor beta chain was observed in a study of blood T cell repertoires in COVID-19. Losses at the gene ends were 7 bases for V and 1 base for J; bases not matched to a gene: 1. Germline V gene sequence: CDR1 SNHLY, CDR2 FYNNEI. The length of the CDR3 is 13 residues. Clones were read by immunoSEQ multiplex PCR, and TCRdb kept only the in-frame ones, dropping some. The table has about 360,000 clones, 85% to 90% seen once. Sequencing used peripheral blood. The receptor was derived from a human donor in a cohort sampled during active COVID-19. This chain joins TRBV2 and TRBJ1-5, with 7 bases fitting TRBD1. In nucleotides, the CDR3 is TGTGCCAGCAAACAGGGGAGCAATCAGCCCCAGCATTTT. Translating gives CASKQGSNQPQHF.